In its sample, the clone carrying this TCR beta chain was seen a few times. These data are taken from a study of blood T cell repertoires in COVID-19. The assay was immunoSEQ multiplex PCR, and TCRdb's table has in-frame clones only and misses some. The profile shows more than 85,000 clones, 87% of them singletons. The CDR3 is made up of 14 amino acids. The junction had 10 bases not matched to a gene; V was cut back by 7 bases and J by 5 bases. The germline V gene encodes CDR1 SQVTM and CDR2 ANQGSEA. The chain combines TRBV29-1 with TRBJ1-1; TRBD1 matches 10 bases. The TCR was taken from a man between 65 and 85 years old with acute or convalescent COVID-19. Sequencing was done on a sample of peripheral blood. CDR3 protein: CSATRQGARTEAFF. Written as DNA, the CDR3 is TGCAGCGCAACGAGACAGGGGGCGCGGACTGAAGCTTTCTTT.